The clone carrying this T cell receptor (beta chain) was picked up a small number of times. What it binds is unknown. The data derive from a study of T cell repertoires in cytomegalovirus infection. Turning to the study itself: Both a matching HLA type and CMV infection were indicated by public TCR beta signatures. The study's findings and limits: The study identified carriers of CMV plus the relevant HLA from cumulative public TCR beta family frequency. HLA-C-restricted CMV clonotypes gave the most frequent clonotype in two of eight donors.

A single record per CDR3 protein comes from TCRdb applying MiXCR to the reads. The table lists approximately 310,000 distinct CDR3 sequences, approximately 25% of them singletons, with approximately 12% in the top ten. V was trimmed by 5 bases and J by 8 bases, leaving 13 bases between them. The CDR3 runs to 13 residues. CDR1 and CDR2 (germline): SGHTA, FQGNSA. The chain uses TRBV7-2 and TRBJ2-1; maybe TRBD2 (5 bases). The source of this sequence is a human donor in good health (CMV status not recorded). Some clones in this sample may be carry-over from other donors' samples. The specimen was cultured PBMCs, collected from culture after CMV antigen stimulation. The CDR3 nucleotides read TGTGCCAGCAGCCCCCGGGCGAGGGATGAGCAGTTCTTC. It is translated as CASSPRARDEQFF.